This is a list of T cell receptor beta chains from one sample in a study of molecular identifiers for immune sequencing clone quantification. Using its own MiXCR run on the PCR reads, TCRdb lists one record per CDR3 protein. Found here are 550,000 to 750,000 distinct CDR3 sequences, 15% to 20% of them singletons; the top ten hold 0.85%. The sample comprised naive CD8+ T cells from blood, with Jurkat cell RNA spiked in. Receptors were obtained from a human donor in good health. Some libraries in this study had Jurkat cell RNA spiked in. Both conserved end residues are part of each CDR3. A D gene is named only where the DNA matches it firmly. The size entry is marked missing in some rows and otherwise reads once, few, many or a size class.

D: .; V: TRBV14; J: TRBJ2-7; size: .; CDR3: CASSPQMVVEQYF; DNA: TGTGCCAGCAGCCCCCAAATGGTAGTAGAGCAGTACTTC
D: TRBD1; V: TRBV19; J: TRBJ2-1; size: few; CDR3: CASSNRQGDEQFF; DNA: TGTGCCAGTAGTAATCGACAGGGGGACGAGCAGTTCTTC
D: TRBD1; V: TRBV9; J: TRBJ2-7; size: many; CDR3: CASSGDQGQGYMEQYF; DNA: TGTGCCAGCAGCGGAGACCAGGGACAGGGGTATATGGAGCAGTACTTC
D: .; V: TRBV7-9; J: TRBJ2-7; size: many; CDR3: CASRPRGTAYEQYF; DNA: TGTGCCAGCAGACCCCGGGGGACAGCCTACGAGCAGTACTTC
D: .; V: TRBV27; J: TRBJ2-7; size: .; CDR3: CASSSRVQASYEQYF; DNA: TGTGCCAGCAGTAGCAGAGTACAGGCTTCCTACGAGCAGTACTTC
D: TRBD1; V: TRBV19; J: TRBJ2-2; size: many; CDR3: CASRPDRGDTGELFF; DNA: TGTGCCAGTAGGCCCGACAGGGGTGACACCGGGGAGCTGTTTTTT
D: .; V: TRBV7-9; J: TRBJ2-5; size: .; CDR3: CASSPPISGETQYF; DNA: TGTGCCAGCAGCCCCCCCATTTCAGGAGAGACCCAGTACTTC
D: .; V: TRBV27; J: TRBJ2-7; size: many; CDR3: CASSLWENSYEQYF; DNA: TGTGCCAGCAGTTTATGGGAAAACTCCTACGAGCAGTACTTC
D: .; V: TRBV7-9; J: TRBJ1-2; size: many; CDR3: CAANGDDSTVYTF; DNA: TGTGCCGCAAACGGAGATGACAGTACTGTCTACACCTTC
D: .; V: TRBV30; J: TRBJ1-1; size: many; CDR3: CAWSVSANTEAFF; DNA: TGTGCCTGGAGTGTTTCAGCGAACACTGAAGCTTTCTTT
D: .; V: TRBV5-4; J: TRBJ2-7; size: many; CDR3: CASSAGTLYEQYF; DNA: TGTGCCAGCAGCGCCGGGACCCTCTACGAGCAGTACTTC
D: .; V: TRBV9; J: TRBJ2-3; size: many; CDR3: CASSVDGATDTQYF; DNA: TGTGCCAGCAGCGTAGACGGGGCCACAGATACGCAGTATTTT
D: .; V: TRBV27; J: TRBJ1-1; size: many; CDR3: CASSLAGVATEAFF; DNA: TGTGCCAGCAGTTTGGCAGGGGTCGCCACTGAAGCTTTCTTT
D: TRBD2; V: TRBV12-3/TRBV12-4; J: TRBJ2-5; size: many; CDR3: CASRTGTSGYPQTQYF; DNA: TGTGCCAGCAGGACCGGGACTAGCGGTTACCCGCAGACCCAGTACTTC
D: TRBD2; V: TRBV4-3; J: TRBJ2-5; size: many; CDR3: CASSQDLDPLAGSETQYF; DNA: TGCGCCAGCAGCCAAGATCTGGATCCACTAGCGGGGTCAGAGACCCAGTACTTC
D: .; V: TRBV2; J: TRBJ2-2; size: .; CDR3: CASGEEGLNTGELFF; DNA: TGTGCCAGCGGGGAAGAGGGGCTAAACACCGGGGAGCTGTTTTTT
D: TRBD1; V: TRBV14; J: TRBJ2-7; size: many; CDR3: CASSTRGTGTDEQYF; DNA: TGTGCCAGCAGCACCCGAGGGACAGGGACCGACGAGCAGTACTTC
D: .; V: TRBV21-1; J: TRBJ2-7; size: many; CDR3: CASSKRIHEQYF; DNA: TGTGCCAGCAGCAAAAGGATCCACGAGCAGTACTTC
D: TRBD1; V: TRBV12-3/TRBV12-4; J: TRBJ2-1; size: few; CDR3: CASSPRTGEEGYNEQFF; DNA: TGTGCCAGCAGCCCTCGGACAGGGGAGGAGGGATACAATGAGCAGTTCTTC
D: .; V: TRBV11-2; J: TRBJ2-7; size: .; CDR3: CASSLLGESYEQYF; DNA: TGTGCCAGCAGCTTATTAGGGGAATCCTACGAGCAGTACTTC
D: .; V: TRBV27; J: TRBJ2-1; size: few; CDR3: CASSFQENNEQFF; DNA: TGTGCCAGCAGTTTTCAAGAAAACAATGAGCAGTTCTTC
D: .; V: TRBV5-6; J: TRBJ2-1; size: few; CDR3: CATQLLGNEQFF; DNA: TGTGCCACCCAGCTTTTGGGAAATGAGCAGTTCTTC
D: .; V: TRBV6-2/TRBV6-3; J: TRBJ2-3; size: few; CDR3: CASSSPWGGDADTQYF; DNA: TGTGCCAGCAGTTCCCCCTGGGGCGGGGACGCAGATACGCAGTATTTT
D: .; V: TRBV29-1; J: TRBJ1-1; size: few; CDR3: CSVLGANTEASF; DNA: TGCAGCGTTCTTGGGGCCAACACTGAAGCTTCCTTT
D: .; V: TRBV5-1; J: TRBJ2-1; size: .; CDR3: CASSLAGLVNDNEQFF; DNA: TGCGCCAGCAGCTTGGCAGGGCTAGTTAACGACAATGAGCAGTTCTTC
D: TRBD1; V: TRBV6-6; J: TRBJ2-2; size: many; CDR3: CASSYSTGAVSGELFF; DNA: TGTGCCAGCAGTTACTCGACAGGGGCGGTATCCGGGGAGCTGTTTTTT
D: .; V: TRBV4-1; J: TRBJ2-3; size: many; CDR3: CASSHTRGADTQYF; DNA: TGCGCCAGCAGCCACACCAGGGGGGCAGATACGCAGTATTTT
D: .; V: TRBV7-9; J: TRBJ2-1; size: .; CDR3: CASSSGLFSDNEQFF; DNA: TGTGCCAGCAGCTCGGGACTCTTTTCCGACAATGAGCAGTTCTTC
D: .; V: TRBV11-2; J: TRBJ2-1; size: many; CDR3: CASSSLRNEQFF; DNA: TGTGCCAGCAGCTCACTCAGGAATGAGCAGTTCTTC
D: .; V: TRBV12-5; J: TRBJ1-1; size: many; CDR3: CASGFSVQNTEAFF; DNA: TGTGCTAGTGGTTTTTCCGTGCAGAACACTGAAGCTTTCTTT
D: .; V: TRBV7-2; J: TRBJ2-1; size: many; CDR3: CASSPWTVYNEQFF; DNA: TGTGCCAGCAGCCCATGGACTGTATACAATGAGCAGTTCTTC
D: .; V: TRBV6-5; J: TRBJ1-1; size: few; CDR3: CASSYSKGLNTEAFF; DNA: TGTGCCAGCAGTTACTCGAAGGGTTTGAACACTGAAGCTTTCTTT
D: .; V: TRBV6-2/TRBV6-3; J: TRBJ2-6; size: many; CDR3: CASSYPLEVVLTF; DNA: TGTGCCAGCAGTTACCCGCTCGAGGTCGTCCTGACTTTC
D: .; V: TRBV4-1; J: TRBJ2-7; size: many; CDR3: CASSQFLRGLYEQYF; DNA: TGCGCCAGCAGCCAATTTCTGCGGGGGCTCTACGAGCAGTACTTC
D: TRBD1; V: TRBV19; J: TRBJ2-5; size: few; CDR3: CASSIGTGVEETQYF; DNA: TGTGCCAGTAGTATAGGGACAGGGGTGGAAGAGACCCAGTACTTC
D: .; V: TRBV5-8; J: TRBJ2-3; size: few; CDR3: CASSLRNSLRDTQYF; DNA: TGTGCCAGCAGCTTGCGGAACAGTCTCCGAGATACGCAGTATTTT
D: .; V: TRBV9; J: TRBJ1-5; size: many; CDR3: CASSVDINQPQHF; DNA: TGTGCCAGCAGCGTAGACATCAATCAGCCCCAGCATTTT
D: TRBD1; V: TRBV4-1; J: TRBJ1-1; size: many; CDR3: CASSHLKGQGSTEAFF; DNA: TGCGCCAGCAGCCACCTAAAAGGACAGGGGTCGACTGAAGCTTTCTTT
D: TRBD1; V: TRBV6-7; J: TRBJ2-4; size: many; CDR3: CASRGQDKDIQYF; DNA: TGTGCCAGCAGAGGACAGGATAAGGACATTCAGTACTTC
D: .; V: TRBV5-6; J: TRBJ1-1; size: few; CDR3: CASAQVNTEAFF; DNA: TGTGCCAGCGCCCAGGTGAACACTGAAGCTTTCTTT
D: TRBD2; V: TRBV29-1; J: TRBJ2-7; size: many; CDR3: CSVEMRGGTSGSYEQYF; DNA: TGCAGCGTTGAAATGCGGGGGGGGACTAGCGGGAGCTACGAGCAGTACTTC
D: .; V: TRBV27; J: TRBJ2-7; size: .; CDR3: CASGGTSYEQYF; DNA: TGTGCCAGCGGGGGGACCTCCTACGAGCAGTACTTC
D: .; V: TRBV27; J: TRBJ2-5; size: few; CDR3: CASSPSPQETQYF; DNA: TGTGCCAGCAGTCCATCCCCCCAAGAGACCCAGTACTTC
D: .; V: TRBV27; J: TRBJ2-5; size: many; CDR3: CASSDSRSQETQYF; DNA: TGTGCCAGCTCGGACAGTAGATCTCAAGAGACCCAGTACTTC